This T cell receptor beta chain was found in a study of beta chain features in type 1 diabetes. General study points: Patients showed naive, central memory and Treg TCRB repertoires that appeared more similar than those of healthy donors. Type 1 diabetes patients had moderately but significantly shorter TCRB CDR3s in all four CD4+ subsets. The cDNA sequencing approach could over-represent high-TCR-expressing cells.

The whole isolated RNA underwent reverse transcription, so sequencing captured expressed TCRB transcripts. Method: immunoSEQ multiplex PCR; TCRdb's copy keeps in-frame clones and lacks some. Of roughly 300,000 clones detected, about 15% appear once; the ten largest clones hold under 8.5%. Sorted CD4+ subsets: naive, central memory, regulatory, stem cell-like memory (CD45RO/CCR7/CD25/CD127/CD95/CD27 panel). The germline CDR1 and CDR2 sequences are LNHNV and YYDKDF (reference sequence). The ends were cut back, 0 bases at V and 6 bases at J, with 9 bases in the middle. This CDR3 region has 13 residues. This clone was seen at least ten times. Its antigen is not known.

J is TRBJ2-7 and V is TRBV15; D remains ambiguous. The sequenced material came from central memory CD4+ T cells from blood. The source is a man aged 25 to 40 in good health. The CDR3 loop is CATSRDLSREQYV. As DNA, the CDR3 is TGTGCCACCAGCAGAGATCTTTCCCGCGAGCAGTACGTC.